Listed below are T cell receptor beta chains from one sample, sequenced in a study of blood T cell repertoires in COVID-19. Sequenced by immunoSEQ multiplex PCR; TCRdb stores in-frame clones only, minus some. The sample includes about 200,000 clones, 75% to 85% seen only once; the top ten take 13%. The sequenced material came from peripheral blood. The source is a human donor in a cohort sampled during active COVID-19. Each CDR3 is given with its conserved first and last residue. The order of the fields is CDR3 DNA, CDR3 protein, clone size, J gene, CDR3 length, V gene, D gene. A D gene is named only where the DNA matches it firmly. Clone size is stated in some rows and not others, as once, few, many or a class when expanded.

DNA: TGTGCCAGCACCAGAGCCGCCGGGAGGGCCCCCTACGAGCAGTACTTC
CDR3: CASTRAAGRAPYEQYF
size: NA
J: TRBJ2-7
length: 16
V: TRBV27
D: TRBD2

DNA: TGTGCCAGCAGGCGGGGACAGAGTACCTACGAGCAGTACTTC
CDR3: CASRRGQSTYEQYF
size: NA
J: TRBJ2-7
length: 14
V: TRBV2
D: NA

DNA: TGCGCCAGCAGGCGGGACGAAACCCGATGGAGGGAAACAGATACGCAGTATTTT
CDR3: CASRRDETRWRETDTQYF
size: NA
J: TRBJ2-3
length: 18
V: TRBV10-2
D: NA

DNA: TGTGCCAGCAGGGAACACCCAGGGGGGCGAGACACTGAAGCTTTCTTT
CDR3: CASREHPGGRDTEAFF
size: NA
J: TRBJ1-1
length: 16
V: TRBV2
D: TRBD1

DNA: TGTGCCAGCACACAGGGGGCGAACACCGGGGAGCTGTTTTTT
CDR3: CASTQGANTGELFF
size: NA
J: TRBJ2-2
length: 14
V: TRBV28
D: TRBD1

DNA: TGTGCCAGCAGCCAATCCGGGAGCCTCTATGAGCAGTTCTTC
CDR3: CASSQSGSLYEQFF
size: NA
J: TRBJ2-1
length: 14
V: TRBV3-1/TRBV3-2
D: NA

DNA: TGTGCCAGCAGCGTCAGGGGGCAAGCCAGGGAAGCTTTCTTT
CDR3: CASSVRGQAREAFF
size: NA
J: TRBJ1-1
length: 14
V: TRBV9
D: TRBD1

DNA: TGTGCCAGCAGTTCTCTGGGATCCGGGACAGGGGGCTCCAATGAGCAGTTCTTC
CDR3: CASSSLGSGTGGSNEQFF
size: once
J: TRBJ2-1
length: 18
V: TRBV28
D: TRBD1

DNA: TGCAGTGCTAGTCCCCCGGGACAGTCCGAAACTGAAGCTTTCTTT
CDR3: CSASPPGQSETEAFF
size: NA
J: TRBJ1-1
length: 15
V: TRBV20-1
D: TRBD1

DNA: TGCGCCAGCAGCCAACAACAGGGCCTGAACACTGAAGCTTTCTTT
CDR3: CASSQQQGLNTEAFF
size: NA
J: TRBJ1-1
length: 15
V: TRBV4-1
D: NA

DNA: TGTGCCAGCAGCGTCTGGACAGGGGGCAACGAGCAGTACTTC
CDR3: CASSVWTGGNEQYF
size: NA
J: TRBJ2-7
length: 14
V: TRBV7-2
D: TRBD1

DNA: TGTGCCAGCTCACCGGGGCTTTCTGGGGCCAACGTCCTGACTTTC
CDR3: CASSPGLSGANVLTF
size: NA
J: TRBJ2-6
length: 15
V: TRBV18
D: NA

DNA: TGTGCCAGCAGCTTGGACCGAGTTTCACCCCTCCACTTT
CDR3: CASSLDRVSPLHF
size: NA
J: TRBJ1-6
length: 13
V: TRBV5-4
D: NA

DNA: TGCGCCAGCAGCCAAGATATTGTCGGAGTCCAGCCCCAGCATTTT
CDR3: CASSQDIVGVQPQHF
size: NA
J: TRBJ1-5
length: 15
V: TRBV4-1
D: NA

DNA: TGCAGCGTTGAACTAACAGGGGCATCCTACGAGCAGTACTTC
CDR3: CSVELTGASYEQYF
size: NA
J: TRBJ2-7
length: 14
V: TRBV29-1
D: TRBD1

DNA: TGTGCCAGTATCCGCCAGGCTAATAGCAATCAGCCCCAGCATTTT
CDR3: CASIRQANSNQPQHF
size: NA
J: TRBJ1-5
length: 15
V: TRBV19
D: NA

DNA: TGTGCCAGCAGCTTCAAGTTTAGGGGAGGCGAGCAGTACTTC
CDR3: CASSFKFRGGEQYF
size: NA
J: TRBJ2-7
length: 14
V: TRBV13
D: NA

DNA: TGCAGTGCTAGTAGACAGGGGGCTCGAAGCAATCAGCCCCAGCATTTT
CDR3: CSASRQGARSNQPQHF
size: once
J: TRBJ1-5
length: 16
V: TRBV20-1
D: TRBD1

DNA: TGTGCCAGCTCACCAGTTTGGCGGGAATCGCAAGAGACCCAGTACTTC
CDR3: CASSPVWRESQETQYF
size: NA
J: TRBJ2-5
length: 16
V: TRBV18
D: NA

DNA: TGCGCCAGCAGCTTGGAATACGGGACAGGGGTGTCCGAGCAGTACTTC
CDR3: CASSLEYGTGVSEQYF
size: NA
J: TRBJ2-7
length: 16
V: TRBV5-1
D: TRBD1

DNA: TGTGCCAGCAGCGGGAGTACTAGGGATGAGCAGTTCTTC
CDR3: CASSGSTRDEQFF
size: NA
J: TRBJ2-1
length: 13
V: TRBV4-2
D: NA

DNA: TGTGCCAGCAGGAGGCGGGAGGGGGTCGGGGAGCTGTTTTTT
CDR3: CASRRREGVGELFF
size: NA
J: TRBJ2-2
length: 14
V: TRBV27
D: TRBD2

DNA: TGTGCCAGCAGCACAATTGGACAGGGGGCTTTAGAGACCCAGTACTTC
CDR3: CASSTIGQGALETQYF
size: NA
J: TRBJ2-5
length: 16
V: TRBV21-1
D: NA

DNA: TGTGCCAGCACTAGCGGGTACCAAGAGACCCAGTACTTC
CDR3: CASTSGYQETQYF
size: NA
J: TRBJ2-5
length: 13
V: TRBV2
D: TRBD2

DNA: TGTGCCATCAGGCCACAGGGGGGCTATGGCTACACCTTC
CDR3: CAIRPQGGYGYTF
size: NA
J: TRBJ1-2
length: 13
V: TRBV10-3
D: TRBD1

DNA: TGTGCCAGCAGTGCAGGACTAGCGGTCTCCTACGAGCAGTACTTC
CDR3: CASSAGLAVSYEQYF
size: few
J: TRBJ2-7
length: 15
V: TRBV28
D: TRBD2

DNA: TGCGCCAGCAGCCAGAGGGACAGGGACAGCTCCTACGAGCAGTACTTC
CDR3: CASSQRDRDSSYEQYF
size: NA
J: TRBJ2-7
length: 16
V: TRBV4-1
D: TRBD1

DNA: TGTGCCAGCAGTTTACACGGACAGAACTATGGCTACACCTTC
CDR3: CASSLHGQNYGYTF
size: NA
J: TRBJ1-2
length: 14
V: TRBV28
D: NA

DNA: TGTGCCAGCAGCCCCCCGGGAGGGCCGGTCAATGAGCAGTTCTTC
CDR3: CASSPPGGPVNEQFF
size: NA
J: TRBJ2-1
length: 15
V: TRBV7-9
D: TRBD2

DNA: TGTGCCAGTAGTGGGCCAGCTAGCGGGAGGGGGTTGGACATTCAGTACTTC
CDR3: CASSGPASGRGLDIQYF
size: NA
J: TRBJ2-4
length: 17
V: TRBV19
D: TRBD2

DNA: TGTGCCAGCAGCCCCTACTACACTGAAGCTTTCTTT
CDR3: CASSPYYTEAFF
size: NA
J: TRBJ1-1
length: 12
V: TRBV7-9
D: NA

DNA: TGTGCCAGCAGTCCTCCCACAGATACGCAGTATTTT
CDR3: CASSPPTDTQYF
size: NA
J: TRBJ2-3
length: 12
V: TRBV6-5
D: NA

DNA: TGTGCCAGTAGTATTTCGCAGGGCCGGCATGAGCAGTTCTTC
CDR3: CASSISQGRHEQFF
size: NA
J: TRBJ2-1
length: 14
V: TRBV19
D: NA